A selection of T cell receptor beta chains follows, all from one sample in a study of blood T cells in healthy people across ages. A single record per CDR3 protein comes from TCRdb applying MiXCR to the 5' RACE reads. The table shows about 1.6 million distinct CDR3 sequences, with 30% to 40% occurring only once. The sequencing input was blood. The receptor set was obtained from a woman aged 30 to 39 in good health. Each CDR3 is given with its conserved first and last residue. The D gene is left open where the match is weak. The size field is filled for only some rows; it gives once, few, many or a size class.

D gene	V gene	clone size	J gene	CDR3 DNA	CDR3 protein
.	TRBV7-6	.	TRBJ1-2	TGTGCCAGCAGCTTCCGAGATAGTCGGGGCTACACCTTC	CASSFRDSRGYTF
.	TRBV5-1	.	TRBJ2-5	TGCGCCAGCAGCAAAACGTCTCCGGGACGTCAAGAGACCCAGTACTTC	CASSKTSPGRQETQYF
.	TRBV4-1	.	TRBJ1-2	TGCGCCAGCAGCCATCCGGGGGCCTATGGCTACACCTTC	CASSHPGAYGYTF
.	TRBV6-2/TRBV6-3	.	TRBJ2-3	TGTGCCAGCAGTTACTCCGTACGGGATACGCGGTATTTT	CASSYSVRDTRYF
.	TRBV15	few	TRBJ2-7	TGTGCCACCTCGAGACGGGGCTACGAGCAGTACTTC	CATSRRGYEQYF
.	TRBV4-2	many	TRBJ1-2	TGTGCCAGCAGCCAAGAGCTGTTGGACGTCTCCTATGGCTACACCTTC	CASSQELLDVSYGYTF
.	TRBV7-3	few	TRBJ2-2	TGTGCCAGCAGCGGATCAACAGGGAAGGGAAAGGCCGGGGAGCTGTTTTTT	CASSGSTGKGKAGELFF
TRBD1	TRBV20-1	.	TRBJ2-2	TGCAGTGCTAGCCCGGGACAGGTGACCACCGGGGAGCTGTTTTTT	CSASPGQVTTGELFF
TRBD1	TRBV5-6	.	TRBJ2-1	TGTGCCAGCAGCGTCCGACAGGGAAAGTGGGTCAGTGAGCAGTTCTTC	CASSVRQGKWVSEQFF
TRBD2	TRBV5-1	few	TRBJ2-1	TGCGCCAGCAGCTTGGAAGCGGGAAACTACAATGAGCAGTTCTTC	CASSLEAGNYNEQFF
TRBD1	TRBV20-1	.	TRBJ2-7	TGCAGTGCCCTGACAGGGGACTACGAGCAGTACTTC	CSALTGDYEQYF
.	TRBV6-2/TRBV6-3	once	TRBJ1-2	TGTGCCAGCAGTCTGACCAGCTTCCCTCCCGATGGCTACACCTTC	CASSLTSFPPDGYTF
.	TRBV6-5	.	TRBJ1-1	TGTGCCAGCCAGGGCTCGGGGGCAGGTGTCACTGAAGCTTTCTTT	CASQGSGAGVTEAFF
.	TRBV30	.	TRBJ1-2	TGTGCCTGGAGCCAACTATCCGGGCCAAACTATGGCTACACCTTC	CAWSQLSGPNYGYTF
TRBD1	TRBV30	few	TRBJ1-6	TGTGCCTGGATTCGGGGACAGGGTGTTTCACCCCTCCACTTT	CAWIRGQGVSPLHF
TRBD1	TRBV28	many	TRBJ2-7	TGTGCCACTTTTAGGAACCCCGGGACAGGGGAGGACGAGCAGTACTTC	CATFRNPGTGEDEQYF
TRBD1	TRBV20-1	.	TRBJ2-1	TGCAGTGCTAAAGGACAGGGGTCGAATGAGCAGTTCTTC	CSAKGQGSNEQFF